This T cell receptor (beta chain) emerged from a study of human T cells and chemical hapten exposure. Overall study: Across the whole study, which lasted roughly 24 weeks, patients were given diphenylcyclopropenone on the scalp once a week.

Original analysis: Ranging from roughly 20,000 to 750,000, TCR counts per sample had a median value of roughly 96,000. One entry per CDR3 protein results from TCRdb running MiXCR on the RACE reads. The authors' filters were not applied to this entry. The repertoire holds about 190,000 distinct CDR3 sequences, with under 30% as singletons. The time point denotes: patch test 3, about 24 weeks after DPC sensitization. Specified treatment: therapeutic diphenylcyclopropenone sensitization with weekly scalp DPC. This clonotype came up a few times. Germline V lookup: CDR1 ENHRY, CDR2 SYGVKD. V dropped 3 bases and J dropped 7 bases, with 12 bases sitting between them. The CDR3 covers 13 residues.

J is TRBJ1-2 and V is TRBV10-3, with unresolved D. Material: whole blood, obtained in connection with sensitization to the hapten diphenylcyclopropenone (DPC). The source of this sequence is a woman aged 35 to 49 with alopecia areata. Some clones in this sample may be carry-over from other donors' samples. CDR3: CAISDAAGVGYTF. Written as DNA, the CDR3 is TGTGCCATCAGTGATGCGGCTGGCGTTGGCTACACCTTC.